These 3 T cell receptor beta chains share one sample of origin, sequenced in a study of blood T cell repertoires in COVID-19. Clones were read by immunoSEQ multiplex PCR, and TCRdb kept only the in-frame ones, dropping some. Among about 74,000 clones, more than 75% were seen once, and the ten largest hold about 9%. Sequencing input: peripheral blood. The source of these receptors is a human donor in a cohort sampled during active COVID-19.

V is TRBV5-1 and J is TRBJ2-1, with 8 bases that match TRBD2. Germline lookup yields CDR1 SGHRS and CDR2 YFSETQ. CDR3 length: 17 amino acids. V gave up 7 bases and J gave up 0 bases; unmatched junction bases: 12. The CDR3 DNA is TGCGCCAGCGGCCGACTGAGCGGGAGAAGCTCCTACAATGAGCAGTTCTTC. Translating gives CASGRLSGRSSYNEQFF.

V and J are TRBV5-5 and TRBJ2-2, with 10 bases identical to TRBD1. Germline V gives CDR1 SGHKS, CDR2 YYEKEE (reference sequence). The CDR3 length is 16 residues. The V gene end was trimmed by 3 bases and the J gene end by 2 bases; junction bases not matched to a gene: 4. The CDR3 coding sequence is TGTGCCAGCAGCTGGGGACAGGGGAGAAACACCGGGGAGCTGTTTTTT. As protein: CASSWGQGRNTGELFF.

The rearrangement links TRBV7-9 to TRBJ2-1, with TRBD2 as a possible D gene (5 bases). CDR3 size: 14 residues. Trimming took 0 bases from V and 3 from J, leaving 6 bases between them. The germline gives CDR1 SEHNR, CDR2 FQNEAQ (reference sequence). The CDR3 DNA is TGTGCCAGCAGCTTAGCAGCGGTCTACAATGAGCAGTTCTTC. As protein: CASSLAAVYNEQFF.